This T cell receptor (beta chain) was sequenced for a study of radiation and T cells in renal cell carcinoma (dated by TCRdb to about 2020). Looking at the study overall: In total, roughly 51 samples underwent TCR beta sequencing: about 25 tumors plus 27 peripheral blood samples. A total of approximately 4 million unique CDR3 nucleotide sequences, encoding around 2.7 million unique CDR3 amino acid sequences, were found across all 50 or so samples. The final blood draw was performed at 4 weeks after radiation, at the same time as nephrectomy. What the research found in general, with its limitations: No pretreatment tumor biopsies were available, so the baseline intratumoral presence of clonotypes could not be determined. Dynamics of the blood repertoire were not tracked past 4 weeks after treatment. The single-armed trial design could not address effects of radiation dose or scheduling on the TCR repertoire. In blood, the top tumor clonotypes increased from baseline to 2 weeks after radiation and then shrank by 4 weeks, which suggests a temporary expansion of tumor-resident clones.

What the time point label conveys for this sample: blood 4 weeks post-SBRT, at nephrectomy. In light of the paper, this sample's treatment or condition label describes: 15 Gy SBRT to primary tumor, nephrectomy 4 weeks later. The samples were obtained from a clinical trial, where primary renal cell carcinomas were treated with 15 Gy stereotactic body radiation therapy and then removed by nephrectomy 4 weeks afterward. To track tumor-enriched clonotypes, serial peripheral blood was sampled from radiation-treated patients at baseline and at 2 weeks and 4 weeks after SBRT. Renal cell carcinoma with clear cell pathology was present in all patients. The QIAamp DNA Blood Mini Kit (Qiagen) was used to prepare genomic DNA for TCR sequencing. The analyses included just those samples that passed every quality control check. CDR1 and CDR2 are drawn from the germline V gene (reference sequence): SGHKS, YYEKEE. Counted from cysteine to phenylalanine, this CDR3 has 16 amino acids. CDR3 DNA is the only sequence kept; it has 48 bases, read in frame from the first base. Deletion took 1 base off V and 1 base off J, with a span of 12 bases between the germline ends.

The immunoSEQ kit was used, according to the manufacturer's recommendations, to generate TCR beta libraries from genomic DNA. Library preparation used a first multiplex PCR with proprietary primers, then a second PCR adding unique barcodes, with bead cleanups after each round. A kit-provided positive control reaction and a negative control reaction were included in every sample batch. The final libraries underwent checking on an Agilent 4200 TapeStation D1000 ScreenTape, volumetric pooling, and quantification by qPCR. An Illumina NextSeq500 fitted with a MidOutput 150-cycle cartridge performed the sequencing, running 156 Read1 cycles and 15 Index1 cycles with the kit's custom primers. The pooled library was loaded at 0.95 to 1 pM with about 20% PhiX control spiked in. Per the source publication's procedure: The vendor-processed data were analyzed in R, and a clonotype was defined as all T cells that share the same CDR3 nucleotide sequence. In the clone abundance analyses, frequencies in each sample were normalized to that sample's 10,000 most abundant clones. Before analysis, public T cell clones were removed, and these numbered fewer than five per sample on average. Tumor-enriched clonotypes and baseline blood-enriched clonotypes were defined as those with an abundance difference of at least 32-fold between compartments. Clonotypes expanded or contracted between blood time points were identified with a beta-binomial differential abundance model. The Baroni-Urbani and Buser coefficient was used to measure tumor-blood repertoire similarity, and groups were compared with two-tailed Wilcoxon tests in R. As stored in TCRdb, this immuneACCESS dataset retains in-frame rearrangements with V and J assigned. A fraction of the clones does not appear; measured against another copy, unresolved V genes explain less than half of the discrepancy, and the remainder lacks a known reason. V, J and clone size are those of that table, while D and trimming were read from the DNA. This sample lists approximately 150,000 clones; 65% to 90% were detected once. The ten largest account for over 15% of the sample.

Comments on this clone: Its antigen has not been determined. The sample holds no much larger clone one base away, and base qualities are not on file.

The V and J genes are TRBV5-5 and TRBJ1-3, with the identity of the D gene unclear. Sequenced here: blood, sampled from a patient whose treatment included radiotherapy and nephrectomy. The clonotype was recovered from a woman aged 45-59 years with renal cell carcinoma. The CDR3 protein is CASSLNTPGSGNTIYF. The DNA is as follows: TGTGCCAGCAGCTTGAACACCCCGGGATCTGGAAACACCATATATTTT.